This TCR beta chain came from a study of blood T cell repertoires in COVID-19. Across the whole study: Specimens from acute and convalescent COVID-19 originated in the United States, Italy and Spain. PBMCs, B-cell-depleted T cells, or T cells were the source of the cDNA or gDNA that made up the material.

Original processing methods: Amplification with reference gene primers provided the estimates of nucleated cell counts. Clones were sequenced by immunoSEQ multiplex PCR, and TCRdb holds only the in-frame ones, with some missing. V, J and clone size derive from that table, while D and trimming were established from the DNA sequence. The sample consists of 85,000 to 100,000 clones, roughly nine tenths of them appearing once. The CDR3 length is 14 residues. Germline loops: CDR1 SGHNT, CDR2 YYREEE (reference sequence). The J segment lost 4 bases and the V segment lost 4 bases, leaving 5 bases of the junction unmatched.

The sample comprised peripheral blood. V is TRBV5-4 and J is TRBJ1-1; 9 positions match TRBD1. This clonotype was obtained from a man aged 55 to 70 with acute or convalescent COVID-19. The CDR3 is CASSPTGGRTEAFF. The CDR3 DNA reads as TGTGCCAGCAGCCCCACAGGGGGCCGCACTGAAGCTTTCTTT.